These 17 T cell receptor beta chains were sequenced from one sample in a study of T cell responses to AZD1222 COVID-19 vaccine. Sequencing was performed with immunoSEQ multiplex PCR; in TCRdb, only in-frame clones are kept and a portion is missing. The sample consists of some 200,000 clones, 85% to 95% of them appearing once. The sample in question was peripheral blood, obtained on day 0 of MenACWY control vaccination. The origin of the receptors is an adult in good health.

The J gene is TRBJ1-3, the V gene TRBV27; 7 bases fit TRBD1. V was pared by 9 bases and J by 3 bases, with 5 bases of the junction left unmatched. Germline V gene lookup returns CDR1 MNHEY and CDR2 SMNVEV (reference sequence). This CDR3 spans 13 amino acids. CDR3 loop: CARQGSYGNTIYF. The CDR3 nucleotides read TGTGCCAGACAGGGGTCGTATGGAAACACCATATATTTT.

V and J are TRBV5-6 and TRBJ2-5; possibly TRBD1 or TRBD2 for D (5 bases each). V lost 3 bases and J lost 3, with 6 bases in between. This CDR3 contains 12 residues. Germline V gene sequence: CDR1 SGHDT, CDR2 YYEEEE. The CDR3 region is CASSWGKETQYF. CDR3 coding DNA: TGTGCCAGCAGCTGGGGGAAAGAGACCCAGTACTTC.

V usage is TRBV4-3 and J usage is TRBJ1-3; weak D call: TRBD1 (6 bases). Trimming took off 5 bases at V and 2 bases at J, with 13 bases between the two ends. Per the germline V gene, CDR1 is LGHNA and CDR2 is YSLEER. CDR3 length equals 15 residues. The CDR3 reads CASSIQPGAGNTIYF. CDR3 DNA: TGCGCCAGCAGCATCCAACCAGGGGCTGGAAACACCATATATTTT.

The rearrangement links TRBV19 to TRBJ2-1; D might be TRBD2 (6 bases). From germline, CDR1 is LNHDA and CDR2 SQIVND (reference sequence). The CDR3 is 15 residues long. V was shortened by 2 bases and J by 6 bases, with 14 bases between the two germline ends. This chain's CDR3 is CASSIMRGMGNEQFF. In DNA, the CDR3 is TGTGCCAGTAGTATAATGCGGGGAATGGGCAATGAGCAGTTCTTC. The full variable domain, its missing parts supplied by reference TRBV19 and TRBJ2-1, is DGGITQSPKYLFRKEGQNVTLSCEQNLNHDAMYWYRQDPGQGLRLIYYSQIVNDFQKGDIAEGYSVSREKKESFPLTVTSAQKNPTAFYLCASSIMRGMGNEQFFGPGTRLTVL.

V and J are TRBV5-1 and TRBJ2-3; 14 positions match TRBD2. Germline V gives CDR1 SGHRS, CDR2 YFSETQ. Trimming took 4 bases from V and 5 from J; bases not matched to a gene: 6. There are 16 residues in the CDR3. Here the CDR3 DNA reads TGCGCCAGCAGCATAGGACTAGCGGGGGGCCGAGATACGCAGTATTTT. Translating it yields CASSIGLAGGRDTQYF. Complete variable domain (other parts from reference TRBV5-1 and TRBJ2-3): KAGVTQTPRYLIKTRGQQVTLSCSPISGHRSVSWYQQTPGQGLQFLFEYFSETQRNKGNFPGRFSGRQFSNSRSEMNVSTLELGDSALYLCASSIGLAGGRDTQYFGPGTRLTVL.

The CDR3 region has the DNA TGTGCCAGTAGTGCAAGACAGGGGGCATTAAATCAGCCCCAGCATTTT. It codes for CASSARQGALNQPQHF. The gene calls are TRBV19 and TRBJ1-5, with TRBD1 matching over 10 bases. The CDR3 has 16 residues. In germline, CDR1 is LNHDA, CDR2 SQIVND (reference sequence). The J segment lost 4 bases and the V segment lost 5 bases, leaving 8 bases of the junction unmatched.

The V call is TRBV10-1, the J call TRBJ1-3; D uncertain. Trimming took 5 bases from V and 4 from J, leaving 9 bases between them. The CDR3 length is 13 residues. Germline V gene lookup returns CDR1 WNHNN and CDR2 SYGVQD (reference sequence). The CDR3 sequence is CASSPGRGNTIYF. CDR3 coding DNA: TGCGCCAGCAGTCCCGGGAGAGGAAACACCATATATTTT.

Only one count was recorded for this clone. The chain joins TRBV28 to TRBJ2-5; 8 nucleotides agree with TRBD2. The germline V gene encodes CDR1 MDHEN and CDR2 SYDVKM. The CDR3 runs to 15 residues. V trimming: 8 bases; J trimming: 1 base; junction bases outside the gene matches: 9. The CDR3 region is CASRQPRGGQETQYF. DNA for the CDR3: TGTGCCAGCCGACAGCCTCGGGGGGGCCAAGAGACCCAGTACTTC. Drawing the rest from reference TRBV28 and TRBJ2-5, the complete variable domain is DVKVTQSSRYLVKRTGEKVFLECVQDMDHENMFWYRQDPGLGLRLIYFSYDVKMKEKGDIPEGYSVSREKKERFSLILESASTNQTSMYLCASRQPRGGQETQYFGPGTRLLVL.

This chain connects TRBV6-5 to TRBJ1-2, with 7 bases aligning to TRBD1. Germline V lookup: CDR1 MNHEY, CDR2 SVGAGI. V dropped 4 bases and J dropped 8; count of bases not matched to a gene: 10. This CDR3 is 14 amino acids long. Here the CDR3 reads CASSWDRLQTGYTF. The CDR3 DNA follows: TGTGCCAGCAGTTGGGACAGACTGCAAACGGGCTACACCTTC.

The rearrangement links TRBV3-1 (or the pseudogene TRBV3-2) to TRBJ1-6; unclear D gene. Per the germline V gene, CDR1 is LGHDT and CDR2 is YNNKEL (reference sequence). V was shortened by 0 bases and J by 0 bases, with 6 bases between the two germline ends. CDR3 length: 16 residues. The CDR3 region is CASSQDQISYNSPLHF. The CDR3 DNA reads TGTGCCAGCAGCCAAGATCAGATCTCCTATAATTCACCCCTCCACTTT.

This sequence joins TRBV7-8 and TRBJ2-1; 9 positions agree with TRBD2. V lost 6 bases to trimming and J lost 5 bases; unmatched junction nucleotides: 11. This CDR3 has 16 amino acids. Looked up from germline, CDR1 is SGHVS and CDR2 is FQNEAQ. In DNA, the CDR3 is TGTGCCAGCAGTGAAAAAAGCGGGGGGAACCACAATGAGCAGTTCTTC. Amino acid sequence: CASSEKSGGNHNEQFF.

This clone was detected only once. V gene TRBV12-5 combines with J gene TRBJ1-2; TRBD1 matches at 8 bases. J was trimmed by 7 bases and V by 5 bases; bases with no gene match: 9. The CDR3 consists of 14 residues. Germline CDR1 reads LGHNT; CDR2 reads FRNRAP. The CDR3 sequence is CASGMGTGEGGYTF. The CDR3, as DNA: TGTGCTAGTGGTATGGGGACAGGAGAGGGTGGCTACACCTTC.

V usage is TRBV7-2 and J usage is TRBJ1-5, with TRBD1 matching 11 bases. The germline CDR1 and CDR2 sequences are SGHTA and FQGNSA. The ends lost 4 bases at V and 6 bases at J; junction bases unmatched: 11. The length of the CDR3 is 17 residues. The CDR3 nucleotides are TGTGCCAGCAGCTGGACGTTGGGACAGGGGGTTGGTCAGCCCCAGCATTTT. It yields the protein CASSWTLGQGVGQPQHF.

The chain joins TRBV5-1 to TRBJ1-3; D is ambiguous. Trimming pared 3 bases from V and 0 bases from J, leaving 10 bases between. This CDR3 region has 15 residues. CDR1 and CDR2 (germline): SGHRS, YFSETQ. The CDR3 sequence is CASSSVGGSGNTIYF. The CDR3, as DNA: TGCGCCAGCAGCTCCGTGGGAGGCTCTGGAAACACCATATATTTT.

V is TRBV19 and J is TRBJ1-5; D gene unclear. The CDR3 contains 14 residues. V gave up 5 bases and J gave up 3 bases, with 11 bases separating them. Germline V lookup: CDR1 LNHDA, CDR2 SQIVND (reference sequence). The CDR3 is CASSPWTVNQPQHF. CDR3 bases: TGTGCCAGTAGTCCATGGACCGTCAATCAGCCCCAGCATTTT.

This chain links TRBV14 with TRBJ2-2; possibly TRBD1 for D (6 bases). The CDR3 is made up of 17 amino acids. Trimming pared 3 bases from V and 5 bases from J, leaving 19 bases between. Germline values: CDR1 SGHDN, CDR2 FVKESK. The CDR3 protein is CASSQDQGSLPTGELFF. DNA of the CDR3: TGTGCCAGCAGCCAGGACCAGGGGAGTCTACCGACCGGGGAGCTGTTTTTT.

This chain links TRBV7-2 with TRBJ2-1; 7 nucleotides agree with TRBD2. Germline loops: CDR1 SGHTA, CDR2 FQGNSA. The V segment lost 5 bases and the J segment 5 bases; nucleotides outside the gene matches: 12. This CDR3 comprises 16 residues. CDR3 in DNA: TGTGCCAGCAGCCCCTCCCGCACTAGCGTGGACAATGAGCAGTTCTTC. This translates into CASSPSRTSVDNEQFF.